The 11 T cell receptor beta chains in this list originate from one sample, sequenced in a study of CD8 T cells in ankylosing spondylitis. Each CDR3 protein is one row after TCRdb ran MiXCR on the 5' RACE reads. The sample records hundreds of thousands of distinct CDR3 sequences, roughly 32% being singletons. Sequencing used blood, either unsorted or a sorted T cell fraction (not recorded which). The receptors derive from a male donor with ankylosing spondylitis or in good health (not recorded which).

This clonotype has only a few counts. The chain links TRBV6-1 to TRBJ2-1, with a possible D match to TRBD1 (6 bases). The CDR3 sequence is 13 residues long. Germline V lookup: CDR1 MNHNS, CDR2 SASEGT. The V end lost 7 bases, the J end lost 7 bases, and 14 bases lay between the germline ends. The CDR3: CASMAGVGNEQFF. Here the CDR3 DNA reads TGTGCCAGCATGGCAGGGGTCGGGAATGAGCAGTTCTTC.

The chain employs TRBV20-1 and TRBJ1-2; the match to TRBD1 covers 7 bases. This CDR3 has 16 residues. The V and J ends lost 5 bases and 4 bases, in that order; junction bases with no gene match: 16. Germline V lookup: CDR1 DFQATT, CDR2 SNEGSKA (reference sequence). The CDR3 DNA reads as TGCAGTGCTCCCAGACAGGGAGACAGCTCTAGCTATGGCTACACCTTC. Its protein product is CSAPRQGDSSSYGYTF.

This clonotype was counted ten times or more. The rearrangement links TRBV6-1 to TRBJ1-2; 8 nucleotides align to TRBD1. This CDR3 region has 15 residues. Looked up from germline, CDR1 is MNHNS and CDR2 is SASEGT. V lost 9 bases, J lost 3 bases, and 12 bases stayed unmatched. Here the CDR3 DNA reads TGTGCCAGTACTCCCAGGACAGGGACGGACTATGGCTACACCTTC. Its translation: CASTPRTGTDYGYTF.

This chain's CDR3 is CASSFGRERRETQYF. CDR3 bases: TGCGCCAGCAGCTTTGGCAGGGAGAGAAGGGAGACCCAGTACTTC. V is TRBV5-1 and J is TRBJ2-5; D possibly matches TRBD1 or TRBD2 (5 bases each). The germline V gene encodes CDR1 SGHRS and CDR2 YFSETQ. The CDR3 extends over 15 amino acids. V was cut by 2 bases and J by 5 bases, with 16 bases left in between.

This clonotype occurred a few times. This chain connects TRBV25-1 to TRBJ1-1, with no clear D. CDR3 length: 14 amino acids. CDR1 is MGHDK, CDR2 SYGVNS, per germline. Trimming left V 2 bases short and J 1 base short, with 8 bases between. The CDR3 region has the DNA TGTGCCAGCAGTGAAGTGAGAGGGAACACTGAAGCTTTCTTT. Its protein is CASSEVRGNTEAFF.

This clonotype was seen a handful of times. The chain links TRBV24-1 to TRBJ2-5, with D possibly matching TRBD2 (6 bases). V lost 0 bases and J 4 bases, leaving 20 bases between the germline ends. Germline-derived CDR1 and CDR2 are KGHDR and SFDVKD. CDR3 length equals 18 residues. The CDR3 reads CATSDLSVHFGGVETQYF. The CDR3 DNA reads TGTGCCACCAGTGATTTGTCGGTGCACTTTGGAGGGGTAGAGACCCAGTACTTC.

This chain joins TRBV11-2 and TRBJ2-2; 11 bases are a match to TRBD2. With 4 bases clipped from V and 1 base from J, the junction kept 11 bases outside the gene matches. Germline CDR1 SGHAT, CDR2 FQNNGV. This CDR3 spans 19 amino acids. CDR3 sequence: CASSSRASGGPLNTGELFF. Here the CDR3 DNA reads TGTGCCAGCAGCTCCCGAGCTAGCGGGGGGCCCCTGAACACCGGGGAGCTGTTTTTT.

This chain links TRBV11-1 with TRBJ2-1; the D is unclear. V lost 2 bases to trimming and J lost 5 bases, with 10 bases between them. There are 14 residues in the CDR3. Germline V gene sequence: CDR1 SGHAT, CDR2 FQDESV (reference sequence). Here the CDR3 DNA reads TGTGCCAGCAGCTTAAGGCACACAAACAATGAGCAGTTCTTC. Its translation: CASSLRHTNNEQFF.

The chain combines TRBV5-1 with TRBJ2-3, with D hard to call. Germline CDR1 SGHRS, CDR2 YFSETQ. The CDR3 has 14 residues. V gave up 10 bases and J gave up 3 bases, with 18 bases separating them. For the CDR3, the DNA is TGCGCCGCTAGAGAGAACACCGGTACAGATACGCAGTATTTT. It specifies CAARENTGTDTQYF.

V and J are TRBV11-2 and TRBJ1-2; a weak D match, TRBD1 (5 bases). With 2 bases removed from V and 5 bases from J, the gap between germline ends came to 9 bases. From germline, CDR1 is SGHAT and CDR2 FQNNGV. CDR3 size: 13 residues. CDR3 loop: CASSLWGEYGYTF. In DNA, the CDR3 is TGTGCCAGCAGCTTATGGGGCGAGTATGGCTACACCTTC.

The chain uses TRBV3-1 and TRBJ2-7; D not resolved. This CDR3 is 14 amino acids long. V gave up 4 bases and J gave up 3 bases, with 13 bases separating them. Germline V gene data show CDR1 as LGHDT and CDR2 as YNNKEL (reference sequence). CDR3 coding DNA: TGTGCCAGCAGCCGGGTGGGCCAGATCTACGAGCAGTACTTC. The encoded protein is CASSRVGQIYEQYF.